This is a list of T cell receptor beta chains from one sample in a study. TCRdb reanalysed the RT-PCR reads using MiXCR and keeps one entry per CDR3 protein. Among about 680,000 distinct CDR3 sequences listed, 14% were seen once. Input material: memory CD4+ T cells from blood. Receptors were obtained from a female donor in good health, serving as a healthy control. Each CDR3 is given with its conserved first and last residue. The D gene is left open where the match is weak. The size of a clone is reported for some rows only, either as once, few or many, or as a class for expanded clones.

d_gene	len	j_gene	abundance	v_gene	CDR3aa	CDR3nt
-	14	TRBJ1-2	few	TRBV28	CASTTGQTRHGYTF	TGTGCCAGCACCACGGGGCAGACAAGGCATGGCTACACCTTC
TRBD2	14	TRBJ2-5	many	TRBV20-1	CSATWTSGRETQYF	TGCAGTGCAACGTGGACTAGCGGGAGAGAGACCCAGTACTTC
-	15	TRBJ2-6	few	TRBV7-8	CAMSGGRTGANVLTF	TGTGCTATGTCCGGGGGCCGAACTGGGGCCAACGTCCTGACTTTC
-	13	TRBJ2-4	many	TRBV10-3	CAISGNRDNIQYF	TGTGCCATATCGGGTAACAGGGACAACATTCAGTACTTC
-	12	TRBJ1-3	few	TRBV7-2	CAGSSDGNTIYF	TGTGCCGGTAGCTCGGACGGAAACACCATATATTTT
-	18	TRBJ2-6	-	TRBV5-8	CASSFLGQSTSGANVLTF	TGTGCCAGCAGCTTTCTCGGACAGTCAACCTCTGGGGCCAACGTCCTGACTTTC
TRBD1	14	TRBJ1-3	-	TRBV29-1	CSVVTGAAGNTIYF	TGCAGCGTTGTTACAGGGGCCGCGGGAAACACCATATATTTT
-	11	TRBJ2-7	-	TRBV12-3/TRBV12-4	CASSLAWEQYF	TGTGCCAGCAGTTTAGCGTGGGAGCAGTACTTC
TRBD2	16	TRBJ2-3	many	TRBV4-1	CASSQGVAGGVDTQYF	TGCGCCAGCAGCCAAGGGGTCGCGGGAGGGGTCGATACGCAGTATTTT
-	14	TRBJ2-7	many	TRBV6-2/TRBV6-3	CASSHGQLTYEQYF	TGTGCCAGCAGCCACGGACAGCTTACCTACGAGCAGTACTTC
-	15	TRBJ1-1	few	TRBV20-1	CSARDSRDLNTEAFF	TGCAGTGCTAGAGATAGTAGGGATCTGAACACTGAAGCTTTCTTT
-	14	TRBJ1-1	few	TRBV27	CASSSTSMNTEAFF	TGTGCCAGCAGTTCGACATCCATGAACACTGAAGCTTTCTTT
TRBD1	15	TRBJ1-6	few	TRBV16	CASSQYRDRGSPLHF	TGTGCCAGCAGCCAATACCGGGACAGGGGGTCACCCCTCCACTTT
-	12	TRBJ1-1	few	TRBV7-2	CASSLERPAAFF	TGTGCCAGCAGCTTAGAAAGGCCGGCAGCTTTCTTT
-	15	TRBJ1-2	-	TRBV9	CASSVAHGVGGGYTF	TGTGCCAGCAGCGTAGCCCACGGGGTAGGTGGTGGCTACACCTTC
TRBD2	14	TRBJ2-7	many	TRBV29-1	CSVGWAGGQVEQYF	TGCAGCGTTGGATGGGCGGGAGGGCAAGTCGAGCAGTACTTC
-	16	TRBJ1-5	-	TRBV5-1	CASSTKTDGETAAQHF	TGCGCCAGCAGCACCAAGACCGATGGAGAGACCGCAGCCCAGCATTTT
-	14	TRBJ2-1	few	TRBV28	CASSLPSDYNEQFF	TGTGCCAGCAGTTTGCCCAGCGACTACAATGAGCAGTTCTTC
-	13	TRBJ2-3	-	TRBV20-1	CSAGTAGTDTQYF	TGCAGTGCTGGGACCGCGGGCACAGATACGCAGTATTTT
TRBD2	13	TRBJ2-7	few	TRBV6-2/TRBV6-3	CASMMSGTYEQYF	TGTGCCAGCATGATGAGCGGGACCTACGAGCAGTACTTC
TRBD2	16	TRBJ2-3	-	TRBV5-1	CASSSQAGGPADTQYF	TGCGCCAGCAGCTCTCAAGCGGGAGGCCCAGCAGATACGCAGTATTTT
TRBD2	15	TRBJ2-7	-	TRBV28	CASNPGLAGVYEQYF	TGTGCCAGCAATCCGGGACTAGCGGGAGTCTACGAGCAGTACTTC
-	14	TRBJ1-1	many	TRBV6-6	CASTQTGLNTEAFF	TGTGCCAGCACCCAGACAGGACTGAACACTGAAGCTTTCTTT
TRBD1	14	TRBJ1-2	-	TRBV27	CASSFRDSVGGYTF	TGTGCCAGCAGTTTCCGGGACAGCGTGGGGGGCTACACCTTC
-	13	TRBJ2-1	-	TRBV7-8	CASGRYSYNEQFF	TGTGCCAGCGGGCGGTACTCGTACAATGAGCAGTTCTTC
-	14	TRBJ1-1	-	TRBV9	CASSVGPGLTEAFF	TGTGCCAGCAGCGTAGGGCCAGGGCTCACTGAAGCTTTCTTT
-	16	TRBJ1-6	few	TRBV20-1	CSARWGESSYNSPLHF	TGCAGTGCTAGATGGGGGGAGTCCTCCTATAATTCACCCCTCCACTTT
TRBD1	15	TRBJ1-4	-	TRBV24-1	CATSDSGTAGEKLFF	TGTGCCACCAGTGATTCCGGGACAGCGGGTGAAAAACTGTTTTTT
-	14	TRBJ2-1	-	TRBV30	CAWSVKVLRDEQFF	TGTGCCTGGAGTGTAAAGGTTCTGAGGGATGAGCAGTTCTTC
-	14	TRBJ1-2	-	TRBV4-1	CASSGRSLDYGYTF	TGCGCCAGCAGCGGAAGGAGCTTGGATTATGGCTACACCTTC
TRBD2	13	TRBJ2-3	-	TRBV28	CASMGLAEGTQYF	TGTGCCAGCATGGGACTAGCGGAGGGTACGCAGTATTTT
TRBD1	15	TRBJ1-1	many	TRBV20-1	CSARDPQGDDAEAFF	TGCAGTGCTAGAGATCCGCAGGGGGATGACGCTGAAGCTTTCTTT